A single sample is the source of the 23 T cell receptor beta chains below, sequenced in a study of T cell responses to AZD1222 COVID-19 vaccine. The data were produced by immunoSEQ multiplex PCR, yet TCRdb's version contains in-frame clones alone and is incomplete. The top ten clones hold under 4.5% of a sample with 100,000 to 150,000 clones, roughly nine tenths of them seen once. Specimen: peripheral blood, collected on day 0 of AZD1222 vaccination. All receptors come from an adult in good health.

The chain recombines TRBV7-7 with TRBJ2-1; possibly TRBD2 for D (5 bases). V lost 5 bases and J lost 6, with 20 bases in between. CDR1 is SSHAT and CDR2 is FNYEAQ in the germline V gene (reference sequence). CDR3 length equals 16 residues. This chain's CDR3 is CASSTQTTRVTNEQFF. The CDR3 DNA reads TGTGCCAGCAGCACCCAGACTACTCGAGTGACCAATGAGCAGTTCTTC.

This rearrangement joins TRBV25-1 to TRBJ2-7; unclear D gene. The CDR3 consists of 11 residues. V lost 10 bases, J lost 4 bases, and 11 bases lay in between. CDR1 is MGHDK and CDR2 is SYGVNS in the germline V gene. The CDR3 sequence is CATLVGYEQYF. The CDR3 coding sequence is TGTGCCACCCTCGTAGGTTACGAGCAGTACTTC.

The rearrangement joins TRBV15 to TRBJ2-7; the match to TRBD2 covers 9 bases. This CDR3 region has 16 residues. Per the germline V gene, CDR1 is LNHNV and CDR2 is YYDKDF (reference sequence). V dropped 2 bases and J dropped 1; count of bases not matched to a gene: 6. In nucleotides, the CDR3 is TGTGCCACCAGCAGAACCACTAGCGGGTGGTCCTACGAGCAGTACTTC. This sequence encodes CATSRTTSGWSYEQYF.

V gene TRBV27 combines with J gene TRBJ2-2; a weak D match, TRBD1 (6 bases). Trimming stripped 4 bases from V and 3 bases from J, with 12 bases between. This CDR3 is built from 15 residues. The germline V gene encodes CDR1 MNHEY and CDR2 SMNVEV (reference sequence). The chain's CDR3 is CASSWGRGDTGELFF. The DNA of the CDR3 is TGTGCCAGCAGTTGGGGCAGGGGAGACACCGGGGAGCTGTTTTTT.

CDR3 DNA: TGTGCCAGCAGCGTAGGTTCGGTGAACGAGCAGTACTTC. Translation gives CASSVGSVNEQYF. The chain joins TRBV9 to TRBJ2-7; D not resolved. The V end lost 0 bases, the J end lost 5 bases, and 9 bases lay between the germline ends. The CDR3 has 13 residues. Per the germline V gene, CDR1 is SGDLS and CDR2 is YYNGEE.

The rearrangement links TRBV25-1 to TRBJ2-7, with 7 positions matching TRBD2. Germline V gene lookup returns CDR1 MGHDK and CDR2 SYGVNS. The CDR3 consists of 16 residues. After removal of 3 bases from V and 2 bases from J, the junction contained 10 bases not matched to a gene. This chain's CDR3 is CASSDQRDYLTYEQYF. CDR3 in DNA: TGTGCCAGCAGTGACCAAAGGGACTACCTAACCTACGAGCAGTACTTC.

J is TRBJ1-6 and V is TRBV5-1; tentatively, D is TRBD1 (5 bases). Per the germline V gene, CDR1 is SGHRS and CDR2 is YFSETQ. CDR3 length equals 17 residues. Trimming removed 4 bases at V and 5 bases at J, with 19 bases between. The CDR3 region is CASSAIFGGLNNSPLHF. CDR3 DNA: TGCGCCAGCAGCGCCATCTTCGGGGGGTTGAATAATTCACCCCTCCACTTT. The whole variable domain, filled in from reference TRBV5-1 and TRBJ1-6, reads KAGVTQTPRYLIKTRGQQVTLSCSPISGHRSVSWYQQTPGQGLQFLFEYFSETQRNKGNFPGRFSGRQFSNSRSEMNVSTLELGDSALYLCASSAIFGGLNNSPLHFGNGTRLTVT.

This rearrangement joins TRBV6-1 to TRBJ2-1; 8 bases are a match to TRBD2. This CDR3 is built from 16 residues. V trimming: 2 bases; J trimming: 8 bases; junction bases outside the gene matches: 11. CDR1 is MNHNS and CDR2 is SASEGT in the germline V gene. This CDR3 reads CASSERGGGPVHEQFF. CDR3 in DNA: TGTGCCAGCAGTGAACGGGGGGGAGGGCCGGTTCATGAGCAGTTCTTC.

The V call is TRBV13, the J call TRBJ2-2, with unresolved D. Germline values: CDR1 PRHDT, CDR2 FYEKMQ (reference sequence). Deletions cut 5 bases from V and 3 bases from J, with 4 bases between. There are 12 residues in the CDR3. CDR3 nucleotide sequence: TGTGCCAGCAGCCACGACACCGGGGAGCTGTTTTTT. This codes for CASSHDTGELFF.

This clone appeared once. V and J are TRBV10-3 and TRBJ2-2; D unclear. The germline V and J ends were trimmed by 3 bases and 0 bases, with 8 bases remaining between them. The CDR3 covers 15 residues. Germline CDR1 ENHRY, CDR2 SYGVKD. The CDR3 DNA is TGTGCCATCAGTGAAAGAGACGCGAACACCGGGGAGCTGTTTTTT. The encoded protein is CAISERDANTGELFF.

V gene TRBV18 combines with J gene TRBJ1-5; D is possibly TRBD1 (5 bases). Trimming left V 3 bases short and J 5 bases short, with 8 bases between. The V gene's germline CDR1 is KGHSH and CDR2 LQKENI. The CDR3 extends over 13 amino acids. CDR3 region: CASSPGRDQPQHF. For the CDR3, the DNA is TGTGCCAGCTCACCGGGCAGGGATCAGCCCCAGCATTTT.

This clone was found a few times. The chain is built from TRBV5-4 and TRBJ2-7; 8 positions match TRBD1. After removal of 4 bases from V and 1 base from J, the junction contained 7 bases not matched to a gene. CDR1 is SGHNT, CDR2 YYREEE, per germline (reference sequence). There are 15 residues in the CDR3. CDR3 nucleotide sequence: TGTGCCAGCAGCCCTCGGACAGGGAGTTCCTACGAGCAGTACTTC. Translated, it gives CASSPRTGSSYEQYF. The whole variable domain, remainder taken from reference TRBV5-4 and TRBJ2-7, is ETGVTQSPTHLIKTRGQQVTLRCSSQSGHNTVSWYQQALGQGPQFIFQYYREEENGRGNFPPRFSGLQFPNYSSELNVNALELDDSALYLCASSPRTGSSYEQYFGPGTRLTVT.

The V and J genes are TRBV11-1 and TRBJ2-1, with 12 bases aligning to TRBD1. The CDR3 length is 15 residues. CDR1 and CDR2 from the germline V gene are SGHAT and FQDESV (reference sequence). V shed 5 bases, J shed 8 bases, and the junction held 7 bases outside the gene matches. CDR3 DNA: TGTGCCAGCAGCAACCGGGACAGGGGGCGCGATGAGCAGTTCTTC. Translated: CASSNRDRGRDEQFF.

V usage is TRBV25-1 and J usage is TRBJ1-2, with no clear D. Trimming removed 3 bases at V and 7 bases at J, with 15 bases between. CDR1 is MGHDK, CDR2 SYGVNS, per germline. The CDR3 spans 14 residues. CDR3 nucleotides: TGTGCCAGCAGTGATTTAATCACAGTCGCTGGCTACACCTTC. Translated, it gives CASSDLITVAGYTF.

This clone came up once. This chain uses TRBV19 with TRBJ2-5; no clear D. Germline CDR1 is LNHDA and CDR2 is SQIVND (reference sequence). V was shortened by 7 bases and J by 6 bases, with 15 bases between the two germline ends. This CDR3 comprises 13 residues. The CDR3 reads CASTGSGFQTQYF. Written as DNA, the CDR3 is TGTGCCAGTACGGGTTCAGGCTTTCAGACCCAGTACTTC.

The CDR3 DNA follows: TGTGCCAGCAGCCTCCTCAACTCTAACTATGGCTACACCTTC. Protein sequence: CASSLLNSNYGYTF. The chain is built from TRBV6-2 or TRBV6-3 and TRBJ1-2; D is unresolved. This CDR3 comprises 14 residues. CDR1 is MNHEY and CDR2 is SVGEGT in the germline V gene. Deletions cut 6 bases from V and 0 bases from J, with 11 bases between.

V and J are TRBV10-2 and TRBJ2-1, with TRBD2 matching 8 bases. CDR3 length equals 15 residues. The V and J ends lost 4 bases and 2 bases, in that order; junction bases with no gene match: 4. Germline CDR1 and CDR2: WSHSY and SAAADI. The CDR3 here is CASSGPGGAYNEQFF. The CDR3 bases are TGCGCCAGCAGTGGCCCCGGGGGGGCCTACAATGAGCAGTTCTTC.

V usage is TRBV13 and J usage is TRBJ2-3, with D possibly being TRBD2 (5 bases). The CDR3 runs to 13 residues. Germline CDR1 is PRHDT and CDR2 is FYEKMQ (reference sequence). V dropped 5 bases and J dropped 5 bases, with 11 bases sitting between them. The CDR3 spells CASSPGRGDTQYF. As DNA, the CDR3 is TGTGCCAGCAGCCCAGGTCGGGGAGATACGCAGTATTTT.

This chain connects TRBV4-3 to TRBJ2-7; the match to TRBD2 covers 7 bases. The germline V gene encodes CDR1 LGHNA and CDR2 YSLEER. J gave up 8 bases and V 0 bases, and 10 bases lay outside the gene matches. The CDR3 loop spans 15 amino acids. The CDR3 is CASSQDGASGGQQYF. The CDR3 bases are TGCGCCAGCAGCCAAGATGGGGCTAGCGGAGGCCAGCAGTACTTC.

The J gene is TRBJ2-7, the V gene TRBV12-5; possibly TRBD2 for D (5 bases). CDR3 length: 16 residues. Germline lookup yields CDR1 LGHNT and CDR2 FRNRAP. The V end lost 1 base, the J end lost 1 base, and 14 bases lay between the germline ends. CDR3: CASGLAASPASYEQYF. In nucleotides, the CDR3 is TGTGCTAGTGGTTTGGCAGCTAGCCCGGCGTCCTACGAGCAGTACTTC.

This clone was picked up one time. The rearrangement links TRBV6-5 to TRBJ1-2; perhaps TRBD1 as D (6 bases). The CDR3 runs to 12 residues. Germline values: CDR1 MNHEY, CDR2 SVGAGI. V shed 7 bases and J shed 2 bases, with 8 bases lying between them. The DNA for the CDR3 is TGTGCCAGCACCAGGGGAAACTATGGCTACACCTTC. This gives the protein CASTRGNYGYTF.

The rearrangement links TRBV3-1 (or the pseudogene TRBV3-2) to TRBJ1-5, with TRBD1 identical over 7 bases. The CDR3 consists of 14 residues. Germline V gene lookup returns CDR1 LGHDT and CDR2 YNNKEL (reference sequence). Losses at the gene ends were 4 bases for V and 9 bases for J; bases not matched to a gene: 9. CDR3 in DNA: TGTGCCAGCAGCCGGGACAGTGTGGGGGGGCCCCAGCATTTT. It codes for CASSRDSVGGPQHF.

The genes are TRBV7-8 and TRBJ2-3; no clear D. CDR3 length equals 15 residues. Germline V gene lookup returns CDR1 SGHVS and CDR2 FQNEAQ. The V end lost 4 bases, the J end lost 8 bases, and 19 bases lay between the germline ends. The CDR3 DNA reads TGTGCCAGCAGCTCGGAGAGGTCGTTCGGGTTTACGCAGTATTTT. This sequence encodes CASSSERSFGFTQYF.